This T cell receptor (beta chain) emerged from a study of identifying expanded T cells in peripheral blood. A remark on this clone: Its specificity is unknown.

Notes on the study in general: Differentially abundant clones: about 1.1 between replicates, roughly 16 at around 14 days, approximately 19 at four. Variance in clone template counts between roughly 2-week samples significantly increased with total template count across all healthy donors.

TCRdb's copy holds only in-frame clones and misses some; the assay was immunoSEQ multiplex PCR. The data show 75,000 to 95,000 clones, with about 90% seen just once and around 7% held by the top ten. The CDR3 totals 15 residues. V was cut by 0 bases and J by 4 bases, with 13 bases left in between. The germline V gene has CDR1 GTSNPN and CDR2 SVGIG (reference sequence). The sequence came from a person aged 18 to 75 in good health. Sequenced material: blood. The chain carries TRBV30 and TRBJ2-1; D is perhaps TRBD1 (5 bases). CDR3 nucleotide sequence: TGTGCCTGGAGTGTTCGGACACTTCAATACAATGAGCAGTTCTTC. It is translated as CAWSVRTLQYNEQFF.